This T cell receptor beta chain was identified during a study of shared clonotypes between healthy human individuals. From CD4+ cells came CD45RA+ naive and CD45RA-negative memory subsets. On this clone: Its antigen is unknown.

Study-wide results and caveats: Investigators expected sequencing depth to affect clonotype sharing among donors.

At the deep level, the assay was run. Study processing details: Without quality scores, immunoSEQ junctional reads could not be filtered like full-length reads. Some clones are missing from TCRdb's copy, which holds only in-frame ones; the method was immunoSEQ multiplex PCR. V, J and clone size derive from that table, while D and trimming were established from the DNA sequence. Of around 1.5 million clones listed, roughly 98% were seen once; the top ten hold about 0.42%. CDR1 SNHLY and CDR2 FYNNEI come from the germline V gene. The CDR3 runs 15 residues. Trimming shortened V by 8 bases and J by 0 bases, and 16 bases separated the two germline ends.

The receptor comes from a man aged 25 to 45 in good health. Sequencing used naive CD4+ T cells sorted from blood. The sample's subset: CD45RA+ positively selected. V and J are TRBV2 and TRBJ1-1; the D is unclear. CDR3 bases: TGTGCCAGCTATGTCCAGTCATGGATGAACACTGAAGCTTTCTTT. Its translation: CASYVQSWMNTEAFF.